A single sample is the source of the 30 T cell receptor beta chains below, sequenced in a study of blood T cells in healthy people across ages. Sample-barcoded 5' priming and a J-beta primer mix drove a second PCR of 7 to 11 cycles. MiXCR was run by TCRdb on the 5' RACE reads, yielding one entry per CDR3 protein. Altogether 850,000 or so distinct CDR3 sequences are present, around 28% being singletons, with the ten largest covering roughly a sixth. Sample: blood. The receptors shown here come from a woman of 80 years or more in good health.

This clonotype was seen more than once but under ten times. In DNA form, the CDR3 reads TGTGCCAGCAGCCAAGATACGGCTAGTTTCCGAGAGACCCAGTACTTC. Translating gives CASSQDTASFRETQYF. The rearrangement uses TRBV3-1 and TRBJ2-5; D call uncertain. The germline CDR1 and CDR2 sequences are LGHDT and YNNKEL (reference sequence). Trimming pared 0 bases from V and 4 bases from J, leaving 15 bases between. CDR3 length: 16 amino acids.

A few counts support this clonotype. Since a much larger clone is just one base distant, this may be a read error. Here the CDR3 DNA reads TGTGCCAGCAGCTTCTGGTCCTCGACGGCAAGCGGGCAGTTCTTC. Protein: CASSFWSSTASGQFF. This rearrangement joins TRBV7-2 to TRBJ2-1; tentative D call: TRBD2 (5 bases). Germline V gives CDR1 SGHTA, CDR2 FQGNSA. The CDR3 spans 15 residues. Trimming cost V 3 bases and J 12 bases, with 21 bases left between them.

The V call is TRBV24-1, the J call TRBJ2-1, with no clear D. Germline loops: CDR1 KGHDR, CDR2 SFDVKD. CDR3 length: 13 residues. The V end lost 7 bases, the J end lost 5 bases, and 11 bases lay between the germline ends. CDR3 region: CATRDGNHNEQFF. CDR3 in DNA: TGTGCCACCAGGGACGGCAACCACAATGAGCAGTTCTTC.

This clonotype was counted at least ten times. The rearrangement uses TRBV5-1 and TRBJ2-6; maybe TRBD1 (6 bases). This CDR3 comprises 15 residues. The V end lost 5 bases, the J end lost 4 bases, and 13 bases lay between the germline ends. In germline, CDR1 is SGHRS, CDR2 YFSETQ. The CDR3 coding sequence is TGCGCCAGCAGTTGGGCAGGGGACGGGGCCAACGTCCTGACTTTC. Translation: CASSWAGDGANVLTF. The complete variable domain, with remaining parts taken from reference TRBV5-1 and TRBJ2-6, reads KAGVTQTPRYLIKTRGQQVTLSCSPISGHRSVSWYQQTPGQGLQFLFEYFSETQRNKGNFPGRFSGRQFSNSRSEMNVSTLELGDSALYLCASSWAGDGANVLTFGAGSRLTVL.

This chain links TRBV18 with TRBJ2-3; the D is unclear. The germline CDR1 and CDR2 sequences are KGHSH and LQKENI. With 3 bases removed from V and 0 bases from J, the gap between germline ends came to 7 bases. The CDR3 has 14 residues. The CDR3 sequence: CASSPPLSTDTQYF. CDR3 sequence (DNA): TGTGCCAGCTCACCCCCGTTAAGCACAGATACGCAGTATTTT.

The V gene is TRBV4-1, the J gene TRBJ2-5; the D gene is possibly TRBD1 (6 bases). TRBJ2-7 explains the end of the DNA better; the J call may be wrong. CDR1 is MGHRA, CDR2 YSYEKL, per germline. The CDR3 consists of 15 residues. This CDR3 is CASSQETGFNGEQYF. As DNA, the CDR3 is TGCGCCAGCAGCCAAGAGACAGGATTTAACGGCGAGCAGTACTTC.

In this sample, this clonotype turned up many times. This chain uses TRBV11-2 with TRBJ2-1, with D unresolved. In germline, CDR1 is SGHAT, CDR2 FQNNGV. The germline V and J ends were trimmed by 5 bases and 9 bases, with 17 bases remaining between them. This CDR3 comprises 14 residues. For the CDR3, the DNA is TGTGCCAGCAGCAAAACGCAAGTTCGCGGTGAGCAGTTCTTC. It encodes CASSKTQVRGEQFF.

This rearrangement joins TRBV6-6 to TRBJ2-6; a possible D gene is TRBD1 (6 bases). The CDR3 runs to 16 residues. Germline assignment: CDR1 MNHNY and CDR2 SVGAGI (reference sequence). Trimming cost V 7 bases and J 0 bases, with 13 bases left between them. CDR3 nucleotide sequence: TGTGCCAGCACCCTACAGGGACCCTCTGGGGCCAACGTCCTGACTTTC. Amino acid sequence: CASTLQGPSGANVLTF.

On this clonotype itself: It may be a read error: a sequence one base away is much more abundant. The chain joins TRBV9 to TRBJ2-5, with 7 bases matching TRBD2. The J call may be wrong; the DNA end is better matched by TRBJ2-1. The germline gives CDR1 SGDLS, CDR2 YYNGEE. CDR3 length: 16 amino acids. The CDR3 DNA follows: TGTGCCAGCAGCGTAGCTGTCGGGGGGAAACAAGAGACCCAGTTCTTC. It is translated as CASSVAVGGKQETQFF.

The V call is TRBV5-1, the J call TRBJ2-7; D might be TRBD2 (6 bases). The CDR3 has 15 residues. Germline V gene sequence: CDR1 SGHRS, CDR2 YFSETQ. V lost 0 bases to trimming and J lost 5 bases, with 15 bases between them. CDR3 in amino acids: CASSLGNAGLHEQYF. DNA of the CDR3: TGCGCCAGCAGCTTGGGTAATGCGGGGCTCCACGAGCAGTACTTC.

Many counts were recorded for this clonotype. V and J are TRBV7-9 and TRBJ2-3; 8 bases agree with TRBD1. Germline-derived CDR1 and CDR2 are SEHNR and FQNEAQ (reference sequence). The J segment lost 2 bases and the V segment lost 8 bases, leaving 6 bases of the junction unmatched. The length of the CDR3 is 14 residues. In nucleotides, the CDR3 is TGTGCCAGCCGTCGGACAGGGAACACAGATACGCAGTATTTT. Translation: CASRRTGNTDTQYF.

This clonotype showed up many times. As DNA, the CDR3 is TGTGCCAGCAGTCCGCGGACAGGGGGAGGAGATACGCAGTATTTT. This translates into CASSPRTGGGDTQYF. The chain has TRBV6-2 or TRBV6-3 and TRBJ2-3, with 10 bases lining up with TRBD1. Germline loops: CDR1 MNHEY, CDR2 SVGEGT. The junction had 7 bases not matched to a gene; V was cut back by 5 bases and J by 5 bases. The CDR3 covers 15 residues.

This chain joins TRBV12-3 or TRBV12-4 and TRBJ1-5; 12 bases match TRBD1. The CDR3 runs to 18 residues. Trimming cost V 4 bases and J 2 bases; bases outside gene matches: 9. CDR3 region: CASSSAGQGAGGNQPQHF. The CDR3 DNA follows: TGTGCCAGCAGTTCGGCGGGACAGGGGGCAGGTGGCAATCAGCCCCAGCATTTT.

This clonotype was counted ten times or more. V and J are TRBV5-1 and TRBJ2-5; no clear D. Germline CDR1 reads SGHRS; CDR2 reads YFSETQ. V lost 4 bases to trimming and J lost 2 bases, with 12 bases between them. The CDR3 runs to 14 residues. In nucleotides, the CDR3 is TGCGCCAGCAGCGCGTACAGTACGCAAGAGACCCAGTACTTC. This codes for CASSAYSTQETQYF.

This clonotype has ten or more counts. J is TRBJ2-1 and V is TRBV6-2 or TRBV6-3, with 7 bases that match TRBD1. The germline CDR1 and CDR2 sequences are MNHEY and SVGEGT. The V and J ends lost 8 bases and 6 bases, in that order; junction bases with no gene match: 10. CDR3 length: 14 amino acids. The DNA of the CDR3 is TGTGCCAGCCGAAGGACAGGCCGGGGCAATGAGCAGTTCTTC. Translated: CASRRTGRGNEQFF.

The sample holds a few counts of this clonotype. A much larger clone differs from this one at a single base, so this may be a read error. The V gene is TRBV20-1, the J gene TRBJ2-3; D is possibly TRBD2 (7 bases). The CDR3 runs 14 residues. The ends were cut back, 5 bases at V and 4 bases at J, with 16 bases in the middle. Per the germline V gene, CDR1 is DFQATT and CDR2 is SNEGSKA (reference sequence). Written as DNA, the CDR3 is TGCAGTGCTTCGGATCGGGGGGCGTCAGATACGCAGTATTTT. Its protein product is CSASDRGASDTQYF.

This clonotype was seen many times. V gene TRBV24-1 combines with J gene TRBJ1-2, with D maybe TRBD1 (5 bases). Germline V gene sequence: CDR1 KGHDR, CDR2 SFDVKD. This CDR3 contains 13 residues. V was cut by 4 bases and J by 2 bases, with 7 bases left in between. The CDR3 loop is CATSEPGNYGYTF. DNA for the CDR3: TGTGCCACCAGTGAGCCAGGGAACTATGGCTACACCTTC.

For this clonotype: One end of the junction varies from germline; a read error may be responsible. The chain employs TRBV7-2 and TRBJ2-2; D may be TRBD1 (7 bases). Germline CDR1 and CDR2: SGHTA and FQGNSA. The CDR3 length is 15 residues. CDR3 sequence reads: CVSSPTTGRTGELFF. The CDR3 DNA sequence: TGTGTCAGCAGCCCGACGACAGGGAGGACCGGGGAGCTGTTTTTT.

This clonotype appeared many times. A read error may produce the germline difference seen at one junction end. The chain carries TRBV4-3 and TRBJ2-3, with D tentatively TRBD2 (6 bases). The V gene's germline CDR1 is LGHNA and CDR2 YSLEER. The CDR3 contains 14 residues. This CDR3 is CASSQVGGKDTQYF. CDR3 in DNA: TGCGCCAGCAGTCAAGTTGGGGGGAAAGATACGCAGTATTTT.

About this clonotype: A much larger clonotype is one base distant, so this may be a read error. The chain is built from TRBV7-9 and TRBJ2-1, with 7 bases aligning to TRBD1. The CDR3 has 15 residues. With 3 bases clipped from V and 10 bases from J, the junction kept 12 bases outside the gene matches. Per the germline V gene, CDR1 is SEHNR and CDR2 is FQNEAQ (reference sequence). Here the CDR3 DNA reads TGTGCCAGCAGCTTGAACCGGGACAGATTCTACGAGCAGTTCTTC. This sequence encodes CASSLNRDRFYEQFF.

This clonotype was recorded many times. This CDR3 reads CAIRNQEASDTQYF. The CDR3 nucleotides read TGTGCCATCAGGAACCAAGAAGCCTCGGATACGCAGTATTTT. V and J are TRBV10-3 and TRBJ2-3, with D hard to call. The V and J ends lost 6 bases and 6 bases respectively, with 16 bases between them. Per the germline V gene, CDR1 is ENHRY and CDR2 is SYGVKD. The CDR3 loop spans 14 amino acids.

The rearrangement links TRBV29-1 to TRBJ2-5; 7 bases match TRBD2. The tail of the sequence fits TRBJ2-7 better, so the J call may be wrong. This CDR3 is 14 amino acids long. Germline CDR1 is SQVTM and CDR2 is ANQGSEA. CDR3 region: CSVEGGGSVPEQYF. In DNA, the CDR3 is TGCAGCGTTGAAGGTGGCGGGAGTGTCCCCGAGCAGTACTTC.

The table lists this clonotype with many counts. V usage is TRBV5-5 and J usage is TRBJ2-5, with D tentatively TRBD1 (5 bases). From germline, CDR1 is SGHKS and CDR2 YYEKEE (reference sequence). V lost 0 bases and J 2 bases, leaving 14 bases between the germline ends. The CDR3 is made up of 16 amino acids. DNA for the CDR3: TGTGCCAGCAGCTTGGCCTCGGCAGGGTTACAAGAGACCCAGTACTTC. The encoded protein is CASSLASAGLQETQYF. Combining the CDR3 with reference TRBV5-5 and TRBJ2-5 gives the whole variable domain DAGVTQSPTHLIKTRGQQVTLRCSPISGHKSVSWYQQVLGQGPQFIFQYYEKEERGRGNFPDRFSARQFPNYSSELNVNALLLGDSALYLCASSLASAGLQETQYFGPGTRLLVL.

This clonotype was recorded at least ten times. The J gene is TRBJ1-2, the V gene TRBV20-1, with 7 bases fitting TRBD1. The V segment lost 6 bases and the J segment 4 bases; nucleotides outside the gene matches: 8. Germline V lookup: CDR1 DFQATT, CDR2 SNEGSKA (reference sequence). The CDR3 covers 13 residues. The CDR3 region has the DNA TGCAGTGCCAAAGGACAGGCTTTCTATGGCTACACCTTC. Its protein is CSAKGQAFYGYTF.

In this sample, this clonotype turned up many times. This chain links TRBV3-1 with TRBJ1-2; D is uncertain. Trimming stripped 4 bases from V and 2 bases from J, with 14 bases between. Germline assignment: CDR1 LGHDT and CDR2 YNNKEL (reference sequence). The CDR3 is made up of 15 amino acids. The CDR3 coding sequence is TGTGCCAGCAGCCCCGCGTTTTGGGGAAACTATGGCTACACCTTC. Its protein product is CASSPAFWGNYGYTF.

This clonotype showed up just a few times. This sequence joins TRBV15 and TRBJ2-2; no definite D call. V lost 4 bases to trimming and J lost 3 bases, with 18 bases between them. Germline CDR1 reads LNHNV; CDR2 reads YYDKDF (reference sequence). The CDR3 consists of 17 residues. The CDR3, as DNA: TGTGCCACCAGCAATCACCGGACCCTCGCGGACACCGGGGAGCTGTTTTTT. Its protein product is CATSNHRTLADTGELFF. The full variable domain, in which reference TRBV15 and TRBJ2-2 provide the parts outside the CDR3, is DAMVIQNPRYQVTQFGKPVTLSCSQTLNHNVMYWYQQKSSQAPKLLFHYYDKDFNNEADTPDNFQSRRPNTSFCFLDIRSPGLGDTAMYLCATSNHRTLADTGELFFGEGSRLTVL.

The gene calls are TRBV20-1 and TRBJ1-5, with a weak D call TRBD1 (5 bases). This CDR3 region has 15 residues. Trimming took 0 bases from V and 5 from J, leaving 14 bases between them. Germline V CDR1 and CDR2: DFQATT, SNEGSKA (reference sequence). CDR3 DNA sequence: TGCAGTGCTAGAGATCAAGGCATCAGGGATCAGCCCCAGCATTTT. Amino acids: CSARDQGIRDQPQHF.

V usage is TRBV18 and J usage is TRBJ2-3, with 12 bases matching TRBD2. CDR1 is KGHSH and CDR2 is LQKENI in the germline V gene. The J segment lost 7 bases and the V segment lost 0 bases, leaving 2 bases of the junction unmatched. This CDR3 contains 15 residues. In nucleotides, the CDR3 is TGTGCCAGCTCACCACCCGGACTAGCGGGGAATACGCAGTATTTT. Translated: CASSPPGLAGNTQYF.

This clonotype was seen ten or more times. CDR3 loop: CASSGGTGPRTYNEQFF. The CDR3 bases are TGTGCCAGCAGTGGGGGGACAGGGCCACGCACCTACAATGAGCAGTTCTTC. This chain joins TRBV2 and TRBJ2-1; TRBD1 agrees at 9 bases. V shed 4 bases, J shed 2 bases, and the junction held 9 bases outside the gene matches. This CDR3 comprises 17 residues. Germline V lookup: CDR1 SNHLY, CDR2 FYNNEI.

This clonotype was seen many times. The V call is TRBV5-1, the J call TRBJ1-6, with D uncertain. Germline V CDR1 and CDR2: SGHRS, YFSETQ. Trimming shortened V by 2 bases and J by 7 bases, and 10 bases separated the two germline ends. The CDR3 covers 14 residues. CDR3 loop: CASSFSRNNSPLHF. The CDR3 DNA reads TGCGCCAGCAGCTTCAGCAGAAACAATTCACCCCTCCACTTT.